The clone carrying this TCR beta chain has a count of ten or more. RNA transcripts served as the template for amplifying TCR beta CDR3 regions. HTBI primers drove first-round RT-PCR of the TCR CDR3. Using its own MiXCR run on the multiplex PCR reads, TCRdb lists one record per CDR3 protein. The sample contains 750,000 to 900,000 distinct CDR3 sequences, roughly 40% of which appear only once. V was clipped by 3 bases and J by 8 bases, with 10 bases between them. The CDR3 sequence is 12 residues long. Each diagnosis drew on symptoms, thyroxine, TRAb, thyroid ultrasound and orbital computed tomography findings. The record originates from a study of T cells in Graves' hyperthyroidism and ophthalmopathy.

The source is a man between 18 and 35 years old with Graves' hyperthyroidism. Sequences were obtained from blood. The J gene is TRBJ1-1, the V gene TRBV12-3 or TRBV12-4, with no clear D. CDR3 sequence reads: CASSFRVREAFF. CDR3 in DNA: TGTGCCAGCAGTTTTCGGGTTCGGGAAGCTTTCTTT.